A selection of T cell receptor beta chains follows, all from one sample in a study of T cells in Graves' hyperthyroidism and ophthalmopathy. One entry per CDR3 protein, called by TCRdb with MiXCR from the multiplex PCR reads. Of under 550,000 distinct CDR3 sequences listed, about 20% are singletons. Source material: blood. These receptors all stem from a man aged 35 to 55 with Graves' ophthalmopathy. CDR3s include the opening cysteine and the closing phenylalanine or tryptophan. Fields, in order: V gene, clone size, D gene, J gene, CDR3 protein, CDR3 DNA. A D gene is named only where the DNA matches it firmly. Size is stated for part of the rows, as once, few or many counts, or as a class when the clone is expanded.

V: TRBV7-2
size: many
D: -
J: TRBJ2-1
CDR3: CASRLEAGRYNEQFF
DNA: TGTGCCAGCCGACTCGAAGCAGGGCGGTACAATGAGCAGTTCTTC

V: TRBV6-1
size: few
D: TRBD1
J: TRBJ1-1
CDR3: CATDDRVTEAFF
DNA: TGTGCCACCGATGACAGGGTGACTGAAGCTTTCTTT

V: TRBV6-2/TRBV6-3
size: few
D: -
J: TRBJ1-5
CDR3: CASTKPGITLDQPQHF
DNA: TGTGCCAGCACAAAACCGGGAATCACCCTAGATCAGCCCCAGCATTTT

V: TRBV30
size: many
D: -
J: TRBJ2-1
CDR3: CAWEPTDNEQFF
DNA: TGTGCCTGGGAACCGACAGACAATGAGCAGTTCTTC

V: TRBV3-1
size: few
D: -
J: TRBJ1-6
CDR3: CASSQVTGDSPLHF
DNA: TGTGCCAGCAGCCAAGTAACAGGTGATTCACCCCTCCACTTT

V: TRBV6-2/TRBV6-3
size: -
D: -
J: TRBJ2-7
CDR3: CAASGPYEQYF
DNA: TGTGCCGCCTCCGGCCCCTACGAGCAGTACTTC

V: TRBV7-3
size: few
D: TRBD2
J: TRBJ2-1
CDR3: CASSFLPRTSGSFSYNEQFF
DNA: TGTGCCAGCAGCTTTCTACCTCGGACTAGCGGGAGCTTCTCCTACAATGAGCAGTTCTTC

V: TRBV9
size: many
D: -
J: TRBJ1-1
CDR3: CASSVEWGQNTEAFF
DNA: TGTGCCAGCAGCGTAGAGTGGGGCCAAAACACTGAAGCTTTCTTT

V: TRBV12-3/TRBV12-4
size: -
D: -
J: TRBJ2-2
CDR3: CASRRDPTELFF
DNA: TGTGCCAGCAGGCGGGACCCAACGGAGCTGTTTTTT

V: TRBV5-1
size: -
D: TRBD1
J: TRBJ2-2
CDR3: CASRFSPGQDTGELFF
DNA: TGCGCCAGCAGATTTTCGCCGGGACAGGACACCGGGGAGCTGTTTTTT

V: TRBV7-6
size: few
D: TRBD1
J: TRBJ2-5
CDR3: CASSSRDRVETQYF
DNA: TGTGCCAGCAGCTCCCGGGACAGGGTTGAGACCCAGTACTTC

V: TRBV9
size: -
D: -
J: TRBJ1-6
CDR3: CASSVQDNSPLHF
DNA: TGTGCCAGCAGCGTACAGGATAATTCACCCCTCCACTTT